Below, one T cell receptor beta chain is given with its context. Its target is not known. V was clipped by 8 bases and J by 6 bases, with 17 bases between them. The CDR3 runs to 13 residues. Germline CDR1 reads MDHEN; CDR2 reads SYDVKM. Method: immunoSEQ multiplex PCR; TCRdb's copy keeps in-frame clones and lacks some. The sample lists about 100,000 clones; around 90% were seen once. These data come from a study of siplizumab effects on memory and regulatory T cells. Notes on the study in general: Confirmatory evidence of suppressive function in proliferating siplizumab-culture Tregs was not obtained. Under siplizumab, alloreactive sequences traced to unstimulated CD4+ memory cells were significantly reduced.

Sequencing input: CD4+ T cells sorted from blood. The source is a human donor in good health. This chain links TRBV28 with TRBJ2-7; D gene unclear. The CDR3 sequence: CASFTRTPIEQYF. The CDR3 DNA sequence: TGTGCCAGCTTTACGAGGACCCCCATCGAGCAGTACTTC.